The T cell receptor (beta chain) under discussion was sequenced for a study of patients and donors after allogeneic stem cell transplantation. TCRdb passed the RT-PCR reads through MiXCR, listing each CDR3 protein once. The sample includes about a million distinct CDR3 sequences, over 15% of them seen just once. The CDR3 covers 18 residues. V gave up 0 bases and J gave up 0 bases; unmatched junction bases: 7. Germline lookup yields CDR1 LGHNA and CDR2 YNFKEQ. The chain carries TRBV4-2 and TRBJ2-3; 9 nucleotides agree with TRBD2. The specimen sequenced was blood, either unsorted or a sorted T cell fraction (not recorded which). The clonotype was recovered from a human donor who was either an allogeneic HSCT recipient or a stem cell or donor lymphocyte infusion donor (not recorded which). It is not recorded whose cells these are; they may come from a transplant donor. The CDR3: CASSQDHWLAGSTDTQYF. DNA for the CDR3: TGTGCCAGCAGCCAAGATCACTGGCTAGCGGGGAGCACAGATACGCAGTATTTT.